Here is one T cell receptor (beta chain) with its context. The specificity of this receptor is unknown. No much larger clone exists at a distance of one base, and base qualities are not known. Cut back by 0 bases and 6 bases, the V and J ends lie 15 bases apart. The CDR3 spans 15 residues, from the cysteine through the phenylalanine. The sequence is cut down to CDR3 DNA, 45 bases in frame from base 1. Sequences LGHNA (CDR1) and YSLEER (CDR2) are obtained from the germline V gene. Libraries were constructed by the immunoSEQ multiplex PCR assay. For the multiplex PCR, a mixture combining 60 forward primers for TCR Vbeta segments and 13 reverse primers for TCR Jbeta segments was used. The CDR3 region of rearranged TCR beta genes was amplified from genomic DNA by a multiplex PCR assay. The amplified TCR beta libraries were sequenced on the Illumina HiSeq System as 87-base-pair reads. The published analysis was carried out like this. A later analysis tallied around 82 million unique TCR beta chains across the 660 or so repertoires, and around 9.9 million of those chains were shared by two or more donors. To remove PCR and sequencing errors, raw reads were error-corrected and collapsed into unique sequences using a nearest-neighbor algorithm that merged closely related sequences. To assign V, D and J gene segments, CDR3 sequences were aligned to IMGT reference sequences. For a sequence to be retained, at least a six-nucleotide match to both a V gene segment and a J gene segment was required. A rearrangement was called productive if the CDR3 had no stop codons and remained in frame with V and J, and every other rearrangement was called non-productive. Following IMGT convention, CDR3 was defined as the stretch from the second conserved V-encoded cysteine up to the conserved J-encoded phenylalanine. Sequences without an unambiguous match to a single V gene segment were excluded from the earlier analysis of almost 600 of the donors. An earlier analysis of under 750 of the donors called V segments functional above 56.7% productive rearrangements and segregating when the between-donor standard deviation exceeded 5%. A statistical classification framework was developed to diagnose cytomegalovirus status using the catalog of TCR beta chain sequences. A later analysis assigned V and J genes by comparing TCR nucleotide sequences with IMGT/GENE-DB human TR gene sequences. In a later analysis, CDR3 sequences and most-parsimonious VDJ recombination scenarios were assigned using the TCRdist pipeline. In a later analysis, each TCR beta chain was defined by its CDR3 amino acid sequence together with its V-gene family, and reads without a unique V-gene family were excluded. A later analysis removed several hundred highly shared, low-generation-probability nucleotide sequences to deal with suspected cross-contamination and a sequencing artifact. In a later analysis, a clonal expansion index was calculated for each public chain from normalized within-repertoire ranks of inferred template counts. Generation probabilities in a later analysis came from a VDJ recombination model fitted to out-of-frame rearrangements, and those results were checked against IGoR. In a later analysis, TCR-TCR, TCR-HLA and TCR-CMV co-occurrence was scored with hypergeometric tests, and a repertoire-size bias correction was applied to TCR pairs. In a later analysis, false discovery rates were estimated by permuting HLA or CMV assignments 20 times. A later analysis grouped co-occurring TCRs with DBSCAN, adding TCRdist sequence similarity when clustering within HLA-allele-positive subsets. For co-occurrence clustering, repertoires with fewer than 30,000 or more than 120,000 public chains were excluded, along with a handful of repertoires with anomalous nucleotide sharing. TCRdb obtained this table from immuneACCESS and retained in-frame rearrangements with V and J assigned. These tables miss some clones; where compared with another copy, unresolved V genes account for less than half of the shortfall, and the remainder is unexplained. For V, J and clone size, that table is used; D and trimming come from the DNA. The sample table lists roughly 100,000 clones, around 78% of them with a count of one. The leading ten clones occupy about 5.3% of the sample.

The cohort comprised around 700 healthy bone marrow donors. At the time of sampling, all cohort members were nominally healthy, though unrecorded immune exposures were likely present. The donor was CMV seronegative and was included in the group of 352 seronegative cohort members. Every donor gave a peripheral blood sample, and the peripheral blood mononuclear cells from that sample were used for TCR beta sequencing. The Qiagen DNeasy Blood Extraction Kit was used to extract genomic DNA from the blood cell samples. This sample stems from a study of cytomegalovirus exposure and HLA in healthy donors (dated by TCRdb to about 2017). With regard to the full study: An earlier analysis of approximately 640 of the donors reported 250 to 300 Gb of sequence data and 117 million unique TCR beta sequences from 150 million to 200 million T cells. Around 330 gigabases of sequencing data and around 90 million unique TCR sequences made up an early release that covered 640 HLA-typed donors. Among the approximately 430 genotyped donors, around 81% belonged to the genetic ancestry cluster associated with self-reported Caucasian donors. The study aimed to test whether cataloging public T cell receptors could reveal signatures of past pathogen exposure. The study profiled the T cell repertoires of hundreds of subjects by immunosequencing and related them to cytomegalovirus serostatus. Along with the roughly 610-subject first cohort, a separate validation cohort of approximately 110 different subjects was used. High-throughput TCR immunosequencing, statistical association of individual TCRs with disease status, and machine learning were combined to predict cytomegalovirus infection status. In a later analysis, previously published TCR beta repertoires from 550 to 700 donors were re-analyzed and high-resolution HLA genotyping was added so that TCR occurrence patterns could be studied. In the later analysis, no new phenotypic data were used to find candidate immune exposures; instead, reliance was placed on TCR beta sequences and their occurrence across donors. To decide whether each TCR beta V gene segment behaved as functional or pseudogenic, an earlier analysis of nearly 600 of the donors relied on high-throughput TCR beta sequencing. Donor age, sex, ethnicity and CMV serostatus were compiled alongside the repertoire data. A later genetic analysis took genome-wide SNP genotypes for about 55% of the 666 donors and used that subset as a discovery cohort. All discovery cohort repertoires had been generated using a single sequencing platform. Class I and class II HLA loci were covered by the typing at four-digit resolution. Typing coverage differed by locus: A, B, C, DRB1 and DQB1 were typed in roughly 629-640 donors, DQA1 in about 550, DPA1 in around 610, and DPB1 in just under 480. A handful of DR-DQ haplotypes were handled as single units for association and clustering because linkage in the cohort was strong. Across some 400 genotyped donors of the cohort, an average of about 250,000 unique TCR beta nucleotide sequences per donor were sequenced, and roughly 20% of those sequences were non-productive. Paper-wide results and their limitations: At a false discovery rate of 0.05, a later analysis linked 16,951 TCR beta sequences to specific HLA alleles. Three of the identified cytomegalovirus-associated TCR beta chains were confirmed in vitro to be specific for cytomegalovirus antigens. Because some donors lacked HLA typing at each locus, the association tests relied only on the typed subset. For the cohort, immune exposure information was limited to CMV serostatus. Broadly in line with IMGT annotations, most TCR beta V segments showed up in productive rearrangements about 90% or about 30% of the time in an earlier analysis of approximately 600 of the donors. In both the original and validation cohorts, the classifier was reported to diagnose cytomegalovirus status with high specificity and sensitivity. Because counts were too low, roughly 18 rarely observed V segments, including chromosome 9 orphons, were left out of the earlier analysis of over 550 of the donors. Correlated functional status among segregating V segments might reflect linkage disequilibrium, but an unknown experimental factor could not be ruled out. Presence/absence analyses assumed roughly uniform sequencing depth across donors, an assumption that may not hold. Compared with the roughly 670-donor mean, donors in an Asian-associated ancestry cluster had fewer N-insertions in productive TCRs, according to a later genetic analysis. Most CMV-associated TCR beta chains appeared to be HLA-restricted in a later analysis, and the HLA associations seemed to be driven largely by CMV exposure. The study listed 170 or so TCR beta chains as associated with cytomegalovirus. Most TCR sequences were observed very rarely across donors, whereas some public TCRs were present in many individuals. In a later analysis, several top co-occurrence clusters were reported to appear linked to parvovirus B19, influenza, CMV and Epstein-Barr virus. In a later analysis, HLA-associated TCR beta chains showed more clonal expansion and lower generation probabilities than non-associated chains that were equally common. According to the authors, the approach could potentially be generalized to other disease states and immunological phenotypes. A group of highly shared sequence variants was considered likely to be a technical artifact of the sequencing pipeline. An association between a missense DCLRE1C variant and V-gene and J-gene trimming of TCR beta chains was found in a later genetic analysis and replicated in an independent cohort. When HLA alleles, especially DR and DQ, strongly co-occurred, attributing TCR associations to individual alleles was difficult. A further reported finding was that TCR beta sequences accurately predicted the HLA-A and HLA-B alleles for most subjects in the first cohort. According to a later analysis, TCR association rates differed among HLA loci, with DRB1 alleles showing the most associated TCRs and HLA-C alleles showing the fewest. Only TCR beta chains were sequenced in this cohort, and the absence of alpha or paired-chain data limited detectable features. The 87-base-pair reads could not distinguish some IMGT-functional V segments, including TRBV6-2 and TRBV6-3, so those segments were excluded.

The sequence joins TRBV4-3 to TRBJ2-7, and TRBD1 may be the D gene, going by 5 matching bases. The sequence derives from a male donor in good health and CMV-seronegative. The sequenced material came from PBMCs. The DNA reads as follows: TGCGCCAGCAGCCAAGATTTGGGGCGTACAGTCGAGCAGTACTTC. This gives the protein CASSQDLGRTVEQYF.